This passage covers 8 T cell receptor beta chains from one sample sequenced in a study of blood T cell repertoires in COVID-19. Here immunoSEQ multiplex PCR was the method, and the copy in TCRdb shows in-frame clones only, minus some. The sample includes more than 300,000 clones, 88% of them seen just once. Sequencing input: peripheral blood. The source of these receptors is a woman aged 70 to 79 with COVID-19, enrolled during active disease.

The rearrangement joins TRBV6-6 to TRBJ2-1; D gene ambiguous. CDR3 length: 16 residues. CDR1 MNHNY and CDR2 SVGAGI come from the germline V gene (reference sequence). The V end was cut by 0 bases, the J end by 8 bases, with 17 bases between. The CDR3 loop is CASSYSRYGWSDEQFF. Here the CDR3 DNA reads TGTGCCAGCAGTTACTCGCGGTACGGGTGGTCGGATGAGCAGTTCTTC.

CDR3 sequence (DNA): TGTGCCAGCAGTACCTCGCAGGCCCTATATGGCTACACCTTC. Amino acid sequence: CASSTSQALYGYTF. This chain uses TRBV28 with TRBJ1-2; D is unclear. Germline V CDR1 and CDR2: MDHEN, SYDVKM. Trimming took off 5 bases at V and 5 bases at J, with 15 bases between the two ends. CDR3 size: 14 residues.

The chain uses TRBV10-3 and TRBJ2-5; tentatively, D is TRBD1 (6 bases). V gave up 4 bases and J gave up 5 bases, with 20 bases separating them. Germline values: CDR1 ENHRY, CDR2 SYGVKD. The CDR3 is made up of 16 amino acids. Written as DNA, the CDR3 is TGTGCCATCAGTGCGAAGGCACAGGGAGAAGGGGAGACCCAGTACTTC. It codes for CAISAKAQGEGETQYF.

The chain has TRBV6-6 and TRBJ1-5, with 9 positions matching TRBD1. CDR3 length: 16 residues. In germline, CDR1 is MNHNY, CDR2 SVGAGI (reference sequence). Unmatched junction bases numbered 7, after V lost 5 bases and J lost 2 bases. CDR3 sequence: CASSRRRDRGNQPQHF. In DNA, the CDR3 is TGTGCCAGCAGTCGACGAAGGGACAGGGGCAATCAGCCCCAGCATTTT.

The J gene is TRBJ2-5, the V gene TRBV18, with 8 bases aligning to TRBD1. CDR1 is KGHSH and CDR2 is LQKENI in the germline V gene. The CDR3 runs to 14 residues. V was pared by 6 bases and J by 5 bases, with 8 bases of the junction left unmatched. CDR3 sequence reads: CASSQTGDGETQYF. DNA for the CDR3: TGTGCCAGCTCTCAGACAGGGGACGGGGAGACCCAGTACTTC.

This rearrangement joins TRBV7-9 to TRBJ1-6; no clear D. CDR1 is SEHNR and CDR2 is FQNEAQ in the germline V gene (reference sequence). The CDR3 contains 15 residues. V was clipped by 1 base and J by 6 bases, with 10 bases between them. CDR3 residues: CASSLGSGGNSPLHF. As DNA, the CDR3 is TGTGCCAGCAGCTTAGGTAGTGGCGGTAATTCACCCCTCCACTTT.

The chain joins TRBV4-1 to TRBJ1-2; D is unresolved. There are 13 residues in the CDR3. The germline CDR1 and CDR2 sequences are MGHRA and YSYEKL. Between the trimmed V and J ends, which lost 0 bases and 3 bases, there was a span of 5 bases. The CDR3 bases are TGCGCCAGCAGCCAAGACTCTTACTATGGCTACACCTTC. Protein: CASSQDSYYGYTF.

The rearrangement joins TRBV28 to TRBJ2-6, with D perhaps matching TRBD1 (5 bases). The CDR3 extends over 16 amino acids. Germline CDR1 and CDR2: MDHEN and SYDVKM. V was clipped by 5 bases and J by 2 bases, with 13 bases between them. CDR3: CASSPGAGTGANVLTF. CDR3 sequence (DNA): TGTGCCAGCAGTCCTGGGGCAGGGACTGGGGCCAACGTCCTGACTTTC.